This TCR beta chain appears in the sequencing data of a study of post-analysis software for immune sequencing data. Overall study findings and caveats: With TRBV5-6, TRBV5-1 and TRBV20-1 included, roughly five TRBV segments were more frequent in patients than in controls.

With respect to this clonotype: Its antigen remains unknown.

The J segment lost 4 bases and the V segment lost 4 bases, leaving 2 bases of the junction unmatched. Germline V gene sequence: CDR1 SQVTM, CDR2 ANQGSEA. The CDR3 has 13 amino acids. Every TCR beta cDNA library bore unique molecular identifiers. Out of about 1 to 11 million T cells, about 460,000 cDNA molecules were generated. In TCRdb, the PCR reads were re-called with MiXCR into one record per CDR3 protein. The sample carries about 820,000 distinct CDR3 sequences, roughly half recorded once. Sequenced material: blood. The genes are TRBV29-1 and TRBJ1-2, with 11 bases fitting TRBD1. This sequence originates from a girl aged 5 to 17 with multiple sclerosis. CDR3: CSVAGTGGYGYTF. The CDR3 DNA reads TGCAGCGTTGCCGGGACAGGGGGCTATGGCTACACCTTC.